The next 21 T cell receptor beta chains were all read from a single sample in a study of T-cell reconstitution after alpha-beta-depleted transplantation in children. Using unique molecular identifiers, the investigators prepared the TCRbeta library. TCRdb called the PCR reads again in MiXCR, with one record for every CDR3 protein. The table has some 500,000 distinct CDR3 sequences, around 19% seen once. The sequencing here drew on PBMCs from the stem cell graft donor, taken from the stem cell graft. The receptors were gathered from a human donor who donated a stem cell graft to a child with acute lymphoblastic leukemia.

This clonotype was counted between two and nine times. The chain joins TRBV5-1 to TRBJ1-3; 8 bases line up with TRBD1. J lost 7 bases, V lost 3 bases, and 12 bases had no gene match. The CDR3 has 16 residues. From germline, CDR1 is SGHRS and CDR2 YFSETQ. In DNA, the CDR3 is TGCGCCAGCAGCTACTCTTGGGGACAGGAGTGGAACACCATATATTTT. The encoded protein is CASSYSWGQEWNTIYF.

In its sample, this clonotype was seen a few times. This chain connects TRBV5-1 to TRBJ2-5; TRBD1 might be the D (5 bases). This CDR3 spans 13 amino acids. Germline loops: CDR1 SGHRS, CDR2 YFSETQ. Deletions cut 2 bases from V and 3 bases from J, with 8 bases between. The CDR3 nucleotides read TGCGCCAGCAGCTTCACAGGAGAAGAGACCCAGTACTTC. As protein: CASSFTGEETQYF.

The chain is built from TRBV7-3 and TRBJ2-1; perhaps TRBD1 as D (5 bases). Looked up from germline, CDR1 is SGHTA and CDR2 is FQGTGA. Trimming pared 2 bases from V and 2 bases from J, leaving 10 bases between. CDR3 length: 15 amino acids. CDR3 sequence reads: CASSLGASPYNEQFF. The CDR3, as DNA: TGTGCCAGCAGCTTAGGGGCGTCCCCCTACAATGAGCAGTTCTTC.

The chain links TRBV7-9 to TRBJ1-3, with D perhaps matching TRBD1 (6 bases). V lost 5 bases, J lost 0 bases, and 11 bases lay in between. The CDR3 has 15 amino acids. Germline lookup yields CDR1 SEHNR and CDR2 FQNEAQ (reference sequence). The CDR3 DNA reads as TGTGCCAGCAGCCGGACAGTTAACTCTGGAAACACCATATATTTT. Its protein is CASSRTVNSGNTIYF.

The V call is TRBV6-5, the J call TRBJ2-7; perhaps TRBD2 as D (5 bases). CDR3 size: 13 residues. V dropped 0 bases and J dropped 5 bases, with 8 bases sitting between them. Germline lookup yields CDR1 MNHEY and CDR2 SVGAGI. CDR3 coding DNA: TGTGCCAGCAGTTACTCCGGGGTCGACGAGCAGTACTTC. The encoded protein is CASSYSGVDEQYF.

This clonotype was counted between two and nine times. The chain has TRBV6-5 and TRBJ2-1, with 12 bases lining up with TRBD2. The V and J ends lost 4 bases and 4 bases, in that order; junction bases with no gene match: 8. Germline lookup yields CDR1 MNHEY and CDR2 SVGAGI. The CDR3 runs 17 residues. The CDR3 loop reads CASSLKRGLAGYNEQFF. The CDR3, as DNA: TGTGCCAGCAGTTTAAAAAGGGGACTAGCGGGTTACAATGAGCAGTTCTTC.

This clonotype was detected only a few times. The CDR3 sequence: CASSQVADYEQYF. The DNA for the CDR3 is TGCGCCAGCAGCCAAGTGGCAGATTACGAGCAGTACTTC. The chain joins TRBV4-1 to TRBJ2-7; no reliable D call. CDR1 is MGHRA and CDR2 is YSYEKL in the germline V gene. The CDR3 is 13 residues long. Trimming shortened V by 1 base and J by 4 bases, and 8 bases separated the two germline ends.

The sample holds many counts of this clonotype. V gene TRBV9 combines with J gene TRBJ2-1, with D perhaps matching TRBD2 (5 bases). CDR1 and CDR2 (germline): SGDLS, YYNGEE. The CDR3 spans 17 residues. Trimming took off 3 bases at V and 0 bases at J, with 16 bases between the two ends. The CDR3 sequence: CASSAATRWSSYNEQFF. The CDR3 region has the DNA TGTGCCAGCAGCGCGGCAACTAGGTGGAGCTCCTACAATGAGCAGTTCTTC.

The V call is TRBV7-9, the J call TRBJ1-5, with unresolved D. V was clipped by 1 base and J by 11 bases, with 15 bases between them. The CDR3 extends over 14 amino acids. Germline assignment: CDR1 SEHNR and CDR2 FQNEAQ (reference sequence). CDR3 bases: TGTGCCAGCAGCTTAGGGCAGGAGGATAGGGCCCAGCATTTT. This translates into CASSLGQEDRAQHF.

CDR3 sequence (DNA): TGTGCCATCAGTGAGGGACAGGGGTACAATGAGCAGTTCTTC. Translating gives CAISEGQGYNEQFF. V gene TRBV10-3 combines with J gene TRBJ2-1, with 9 bases matching TRBD1. This CDR3 comprises 14 residues. Germline V gives CDR1 ENHRY, CDR2 SYGVKD. J lost 4 bases, V lost 2 bases, and 0 bases had no gene match.

The CDR3 coding sequence is TGTGCCAGCAGCCAACCGGGACAGGGAATAGGCTACACCTTC. Translated: CASSQPGQGIGYTF. The chain has TRBV13 and TRBJ1-2, with 9 bases fitting TRBD1. The CDR3 loop spans 14 amino acids. V shed 5 bases and J 8 bases; nucleotides not matched to a gene: 9. The V gene's germline CDR1 is PRHDT and CDR2 FYEKMQ (reference sequence).

This clonotype has only a few counts. This chain uses TRBV7-6 with TRBJ2-3; the match to TRBD2 covers 11 bases. From germline, CDR1 is SGHVS and CDR2 FNYEAQ. This CDR3 contains 16 residues. J was trimmed by 2 bases and V by 2 bases; bases with no gene match: 3. The CDR3 protein is CASSLRLAGTTDTQYF. CDR3 sequence (DNA): TGTGCCAGCAGCTTACGACTAGCGGGGACCACAGATACGCAGTATTTT. The full variable domain, rest sourced from reference TRBV7-6 and TRBJ2-3, is GAGVSQSPRYKVTKRGQDVALRCDPISGHVSLYWYRQALGQGPEFLTYFNYEAQQDKSGLPNDRFSAERPEGSISTLTIQRTEQRDSAMYRCASSLRLAGTTDTQYFGPGTRLTVL.

This clonotype was picked up a small number of times. This chain links TRBV12-3 or TRBV12-4 with TRBJ2-7; TRBD1 matches at 11 bases. This CDR3 has 16 amino acids. Losses at the gene ends were 8 bases for V and 1 base for J; bases not matched to a gene: 10. CDR3 loop: CASGQGAGPHSYEQYF. The CDR3 DNA sequence: TGTGCCAGCGGACAGGGGGCTGGGCCCCATTCCTACGAGCAGTACTTC.

The V and J genes are TRBV7-9 and TRBJ2-7, with 7 bases matching TRBD1. The CDR3 runs 14 residues. Trimming took 7 bases from V and 2 from J; bases not matched to a gene: 8. Germline V lookup: CDR1 SEHNR, CDR2 FQNEAQ (reference sequence). Written as DNA, the CDR3 is TGTGCCAGCAACCCACAGGGGCTTGCCTACGAGCAGTACTTC. It codes for CASNPQGLAYEQYF.

This clonotype was recorded a few times. The V call is TRBV7-3, the J call TRBJ2-3, with 11 nucleotides matching TRBD2. With V trimmed by 1 base and J by 1 base, 10 bases remained unmatched. The CDR3 extends over 19 amino acids. Germline CDR1 reads SGHTA; CDR2 reads FQGTGA. As DNA, the CDR3 is TGTGCCAGCAGCTTAAACTCTCTCCTAGCGGGGGGACGCACAGATACGCAGTATTTT. Translating it yields CASSLNSLLAGGRTDTQYF.

The CDR3 bases are TGTGCCAGCAGCCATGGGACAGGTGCTTCGGGGGAGACCCAGTACTTC. Protein sequence: CASSHGTGASGETQYF. The chain carries TRBV4-2 and TRBJ2-5; 8 nucleotides align to TRBD1. V dropped 3 bases and J dropped 5; count of bases not matched to a gene: 11. The CDR3 has 16 amino acids. Germline loops: CDR1 LGHNA, CDR2 YNFKEQ.

This clonotype has only a few counts. The rearrangement uses TRBV7-6 and TRBJ2-1, with 7 bases identical to TRBD2. The V segment lost 5 bases and the J segment 9 bases; nucleotides outside the gene matches: 7. Germline values: CDR1 SGHVS, CDR2 FNYEAQ. CDR3 length: 13 amino acids. CDR3 in amino acids: CASSRSGRGEQFF. CDR3 DNA sequence: TGTGCCAGCAGCCGTAGCGGGCGCGGTGAGCAGTTCTTC.

The chain recombines TRBV15 with TRBJ1-1, with TRBD1 identical over 12 bases. Germline loops: CDR1 LNHNV, CDR2 YYDKDF (reference sequence). Trimming at V came to 5 bases and at J to 8 bases, leaving 6 bases not matched to a gene. CDR3 length equals 14 residues. This CDR3 is CATSSGQGAGEAFF. CDR3 in DNA: TGTGCCACCAGCTCGGGACAGGGGGCGGGGGAAGCTTTCTTT.

For the CDR3, the DNA is TGCGCCAGCAGCCCGGGCGTAGGAGCGGGAGTCCCAGATACGCAGTATTTT. Translating gives CASSPGVGAGVPDTQYF. The chain links TRBV4-1 to TRBJ2-3; 8 positions agree with TRBD2. Germline-derived CDR1 and CDR2 are MGHRA and YSYEKL. V was clipped by 4 bases and J by 4 bases; unmatched bases: 13. The CDR3 totals 17 residues.

The rearrangement uses TRBV6-2 or TRBV6-3 and TRBJ2-1; no firm D call. V was trimmed by 6 bases and J by 7 bases, leaving 22 bases between them. This CDR3 comprises 16 residues. Germline V gene sequence: CDR1 MNHEY, CDR2 SVGEGT. The CDR3: CASSATPAAPRNEQFF. CDR3 sequence (DNA): TGTGCCAGCAGCGCCACTCCGGCGGCACCCCGTAATGAGCAGTTCTTC.

This clonotype came up a few times. This rearrangement joins TRBV29-1 to TRBJ2-7; TRBD2 agrees at 11 bases. The CDR3 is 15 amino acids. V was clipped by 4 bases and J by 1 base; unmatched bases: 6. The germline V gene has CDR1 SQVTM and CDR2 ANQGSEA. The CDR3 DNA sequence: TGCAGCGTTGCCAGCACTAGCGGGAGATCCTACGAGCAGTACTTC. Translating gives CSVASTSGRSYEQYF.